The clone carrying this T cell receptor (beta chain) has a handful of counts. Its antigen remains unknown. TCRdb's table, derived via immunoSEQ multiplex PCR, lists solely in-frame clones and lacks some. This sample has over 13,000 clones, with just over 70% found just once. The CDR3 extends over 11 amino acids. V lost 8 bases to trimming and J lost 5 bases; unmatched junction nucleotides: 3. Germline assignment: CDR1 SEHNR and CDR2 FQNEAQ (reference sequence). The data originate from a study of OX40 agonist ivuxolimab in advanced cancers. Findings and caveats of the study: Nonresponders, in some cases, also had low normalized T-cell clonal expansion.

The chain is built from TRBV7-9 and TRBJ2-7; 7 bases line up with TRBD2. This receptor was obtained from an adult with an advanced solid tumor such as melanoma, head and neck, liver or kidney cancer. Sequences were derived from CD4+ or CD8+ T cells sorted from blood, sampled in a trial of the OX40 agonist ivuxolimab. The DNA of the CDR3 is TGTGCCAGCCGCGCGGGAGACGAGCAGTACTTC. This sequence encodes CASRAGDEQYF.